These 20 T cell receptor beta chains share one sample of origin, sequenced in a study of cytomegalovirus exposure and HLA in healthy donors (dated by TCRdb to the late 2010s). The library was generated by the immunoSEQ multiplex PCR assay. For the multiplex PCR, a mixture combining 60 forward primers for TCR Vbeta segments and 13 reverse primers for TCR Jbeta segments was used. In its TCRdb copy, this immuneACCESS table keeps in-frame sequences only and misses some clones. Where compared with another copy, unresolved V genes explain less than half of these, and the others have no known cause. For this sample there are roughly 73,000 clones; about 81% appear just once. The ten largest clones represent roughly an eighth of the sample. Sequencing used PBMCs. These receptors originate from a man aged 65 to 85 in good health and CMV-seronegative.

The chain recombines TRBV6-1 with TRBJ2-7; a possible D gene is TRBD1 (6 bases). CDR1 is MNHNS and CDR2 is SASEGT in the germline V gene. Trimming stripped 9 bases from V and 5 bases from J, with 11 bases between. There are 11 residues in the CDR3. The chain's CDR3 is CASSTGHEQYF. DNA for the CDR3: TGTGCCAGTTCAACAGGGCACGAGCAGTACTTC.

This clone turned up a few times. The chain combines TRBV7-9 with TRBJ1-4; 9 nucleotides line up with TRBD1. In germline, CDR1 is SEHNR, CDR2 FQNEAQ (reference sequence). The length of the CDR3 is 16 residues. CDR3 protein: CATGQGPIQLTEKLFF. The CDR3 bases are TGTGCAACGGGACAGGGTCCTATTCAACTAACTGAAAAACTGTTTTTT.

CDR3 residues: CASSFTGGTNYGYTF. In nucleotides, the CDR3 is TGCGCCAGCAGCTTCACAGGGGGCACTAACTATGGCTACACCTTC. The rearrangement uses TRBV5-1 and TRBJ1-2, with 9 positions matching TRBD1. CDR1 is SGHRS and CDR2 is YFSETQ in the germline V gene. With 2 bases clipped from V and 0 bases from J, the junction kept 2 bases outside the gene matches. This CDR3 has 15 amino acids.

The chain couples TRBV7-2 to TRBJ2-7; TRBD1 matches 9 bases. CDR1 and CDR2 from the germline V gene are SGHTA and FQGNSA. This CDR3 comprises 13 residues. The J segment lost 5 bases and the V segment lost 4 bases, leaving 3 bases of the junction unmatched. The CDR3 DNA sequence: TGTGCCAGCAGCTATGGGACAGGGAACGAGCAGTACTTC. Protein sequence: CASSYGTGNEQYF.

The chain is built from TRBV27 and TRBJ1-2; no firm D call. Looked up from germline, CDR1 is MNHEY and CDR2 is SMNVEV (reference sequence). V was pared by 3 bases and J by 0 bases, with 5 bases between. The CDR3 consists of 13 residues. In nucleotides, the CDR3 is TGTGCCAGCAGTTTCTTTGCTAACTATGGCTACACCTTC. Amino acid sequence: CASSFFANYGYTF.

CDR3 loop: CASSLGIRREGQPQHF. DNA for the CDR3: TGTGCCAGCAGCTTAGGGATTCGGAGGGAGGGTCAGCCCCAGCATTTT. The chain joins TRBV7-8 to TRBJ1-5; D remains unclear. The germline V and J ends were trimmed by 1 base and 6 bases, with 16 bases remaining between them. There are 16 residues in the CDR3. The germline V gene has CDR1 SGHVS and CDR2 FQNEAQ.

Here the CDR3 reads CASSSLGCEQYF. In nucleotides, the CDR3 is TGTGCCAGCAGCTCGCTAGGTTGCGAGCAGTACTTC. The chain employs TRBV7-2 and TRBJ2-7; D remains ambiguous. The CDR3 runs 12 residues. Trimming took 4 bases from V and 6 from J, leaving 10 bases between them. The germline V gene encodes CDR1 SGHTA and CDR2 FQGNSA.

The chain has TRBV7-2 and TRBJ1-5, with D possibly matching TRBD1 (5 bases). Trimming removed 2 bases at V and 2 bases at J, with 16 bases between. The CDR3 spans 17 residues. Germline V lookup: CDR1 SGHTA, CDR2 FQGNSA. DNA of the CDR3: TGTGCCAGCAGCTTAATGGTGCAGGGTAACGGCAATCAGCCCCAGCATTTT. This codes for CASSLMVQGNGNQPQHF.

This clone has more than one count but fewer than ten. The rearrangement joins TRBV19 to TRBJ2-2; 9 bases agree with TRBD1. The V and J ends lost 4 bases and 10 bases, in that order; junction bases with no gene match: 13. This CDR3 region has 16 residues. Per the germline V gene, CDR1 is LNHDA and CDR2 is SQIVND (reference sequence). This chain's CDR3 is CASSTETGGETLELFF. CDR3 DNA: TGTGCCAGTAGTACAGAAACAGGGGGCGAGACTCTGGAGCTGTTTTTT.

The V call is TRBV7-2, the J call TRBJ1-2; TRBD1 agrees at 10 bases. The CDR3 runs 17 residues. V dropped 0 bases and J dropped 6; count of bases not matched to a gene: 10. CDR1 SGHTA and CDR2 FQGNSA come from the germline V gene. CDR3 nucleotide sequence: TGTGCCAGCAGCTTAGCGCCCGGCTGGACAGGGGGTGATGGCTACACCTTC. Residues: CASSLAPGWTGGDGYTF.

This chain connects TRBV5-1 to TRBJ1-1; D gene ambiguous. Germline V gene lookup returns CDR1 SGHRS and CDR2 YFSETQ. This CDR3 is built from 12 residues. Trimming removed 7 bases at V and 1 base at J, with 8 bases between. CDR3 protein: CASSPGNTEAFF. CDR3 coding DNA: TGCGCCAGCTCGCCAGGGAACACTGAAGCTTTCTTT.

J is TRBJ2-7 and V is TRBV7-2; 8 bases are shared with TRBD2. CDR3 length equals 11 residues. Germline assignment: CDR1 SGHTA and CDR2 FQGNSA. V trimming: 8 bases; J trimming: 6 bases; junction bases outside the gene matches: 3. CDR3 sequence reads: CASRLAGEQYF. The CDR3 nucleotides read TGTGCCAGCCGGCTAGCGGGCGAGCAGTACTTC.

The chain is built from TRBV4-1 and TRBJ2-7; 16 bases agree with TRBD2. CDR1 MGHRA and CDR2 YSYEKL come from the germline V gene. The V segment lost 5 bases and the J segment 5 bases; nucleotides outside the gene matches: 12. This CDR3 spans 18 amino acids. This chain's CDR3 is CASSSGLAGGPGRNEQYF. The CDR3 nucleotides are TGCGCCAGCAGCTCGGGACTAGCGGGAGGGCCGGGAAGGAACGAGCAGTACTTC.

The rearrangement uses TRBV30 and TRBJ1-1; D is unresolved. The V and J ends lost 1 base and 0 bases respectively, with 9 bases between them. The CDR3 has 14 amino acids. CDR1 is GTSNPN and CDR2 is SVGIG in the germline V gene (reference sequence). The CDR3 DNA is TGTGCCTGGAGTGCGACACCTGTGAACACTGAAGCTTTCTTT. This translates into CAWSATPVNTEAFF.

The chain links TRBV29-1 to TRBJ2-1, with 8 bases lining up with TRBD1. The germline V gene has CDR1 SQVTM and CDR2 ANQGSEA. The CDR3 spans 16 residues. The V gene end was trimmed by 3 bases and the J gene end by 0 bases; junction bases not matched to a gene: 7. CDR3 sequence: CSVESRGLGSYNEQFF. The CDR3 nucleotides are TGCAGCGTTGAGTCCAGGGGGCTCGGCTCCTACAATGAGCAGTTCTTC.

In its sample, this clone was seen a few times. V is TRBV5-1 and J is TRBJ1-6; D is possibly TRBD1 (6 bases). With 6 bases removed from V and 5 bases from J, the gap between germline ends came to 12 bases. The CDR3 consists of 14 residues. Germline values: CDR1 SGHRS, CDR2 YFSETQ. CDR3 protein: CASNPGHNNSPLHF. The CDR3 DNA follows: TGCGCCAGCAACCCGGGACACAATAATTCACCCCTCCACTTT. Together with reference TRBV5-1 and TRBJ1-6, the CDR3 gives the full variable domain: KAGVTQTPRYLIKTRGQQVTLSCSPISGHRSVSWYQQTPGQGLQFLFEYFSETQRNKGNFPGRFSGRQFSNSRSEMNVSTLELGDSALYLCASNPGHNNSPLHFGNGTRLTVT.

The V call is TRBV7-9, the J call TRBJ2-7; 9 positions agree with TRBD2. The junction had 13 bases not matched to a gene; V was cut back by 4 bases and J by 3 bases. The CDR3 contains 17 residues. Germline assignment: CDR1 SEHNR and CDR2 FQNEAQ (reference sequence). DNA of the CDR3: TGTGCCAGCAGCTCCCTCTTTAAGCGGGAGGAAATCTACGAGCAGTACTTC. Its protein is CASSSLFKREEIYEQYF.

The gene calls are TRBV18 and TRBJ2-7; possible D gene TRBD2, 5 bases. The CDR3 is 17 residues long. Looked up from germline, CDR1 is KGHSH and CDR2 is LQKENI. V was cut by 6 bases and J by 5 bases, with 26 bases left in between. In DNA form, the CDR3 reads TGTGCCAGCTCCGCACGTCGGAGGACGCGGCAGACGGACGAGCAGTACTTC. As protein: CASSARRRTRQTDEQYF.

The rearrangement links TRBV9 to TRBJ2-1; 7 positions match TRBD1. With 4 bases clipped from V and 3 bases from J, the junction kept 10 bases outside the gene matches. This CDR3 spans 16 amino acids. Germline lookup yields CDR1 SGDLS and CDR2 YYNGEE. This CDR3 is CASSPSTGHNYNEQFF. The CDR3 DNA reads TGTGCCAGCAGCCCGTCGACAGGGCACAACTACAATGAGCAGTTCTTC. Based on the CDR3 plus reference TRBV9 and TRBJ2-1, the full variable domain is DSGVTQTPKHLITATGQRVTLRCSPRSGDLSVYWYQQSLDQGLQFLIQYYNGEERAKGNILERFSAQQFPDLHSELNLSSLELGDSALYFCASSPSTGHNYNEQFFGPGTRLTVL.

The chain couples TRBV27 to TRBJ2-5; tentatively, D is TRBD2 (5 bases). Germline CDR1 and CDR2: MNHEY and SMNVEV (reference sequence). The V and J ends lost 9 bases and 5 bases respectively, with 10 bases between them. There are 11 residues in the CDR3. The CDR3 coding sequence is TGTGCCAGAGACTCGGGGGAGACCCAGTACTTC. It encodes CARDSGETQYF.